What follows are 24 T cell receptor beta chains derived from one specimen sequenced in a study of cytomegalovirus exposure and HLA in healthy donors. This PCR relied on a set of 60 Vbeta primers and 13 Jbeta primers. Clones were read by immunoSEQ multiplex PCR, and TCRdb kept only the in-frame ones, dropping some. This sample carries roughly 160,000 clones, approximately 80% of them seen once, and the ten largest clones take under 2.5%. Sequencing was carried out using PBMCs. The receptors originated from a man between 45 and 60 years old in good health and CMV-seropositive.

The chain carries TRBV28 and TRBJ2-3; the D gene is possibly TRBD1 (5 bases). The V gene's germline CDR1 is MDHEN and CDR2 SYDVKM. Trimming removed 4 bases at V and 0 bases at J, with 8 bases between. This CDR3 region has 14 residues. The CDR3 region is CASSSTASTDTQYF. The CDR3 nucleotides are TGTGCCAGCAGTTCGACAGCGAGCACAGATACGCAGTATTTT.

The chain carries TRBV19 and TRBJ1-2, with 8 bases aligning to TRBD1. Germline CDR1 LNHDA, CDR2 SQIVND (reference sequence). This CDR3 spans 15 amino acids. With 7 bases clipped from V and 6 bases from J, the junction kept 13 bases outside the gene matches. The CDR3 DNA is TGTGCCAGTATCACCATTCAGGGGGCGCGGAATGGCTACACCTTC. It encodes CASITIQGARNGYTF.

The rearrangement uses TRBV4-2 and TRBJ1-1, with 12 bases identical to TRBD1. Germline lookup yields CDR1 LGHNA and CDR2 YNFKEQ. Unmatched junction bases numbered 10, after V lost 6 bases and J lost 5 bases. The CDR3 has 16 residues. CDR3 loop: CASRGGDRGLRTEAFF. The CDR3 bases are TGTGCCAGCAGGGGGGGGGACAGGGGGCTAAGGACTGAAGCTTTCTTT.

V gene TRBV4-3 combines with J gene TRBJ1-6; 9 bases are a match to TRBD1. The J segment lost 0 bases and the V segment lost 3 bases, leaving 6 bases of the junction unmatched. This CDR3 has 18 residues. The germline CDR1 and CDR2 sequences are LGHNA and YSLEER. The CDR3 DNA is TGCGCCAGCAGCCAGGGGACAGGGAGTAGCTCCTATAATTCACCCCTCCACTTT. Protein sequence: CASSQGTGSSSYNSPLHF.

The chain links TRBV27 to TRBJ2-5; tentatively, D is TRBD1 (5 bases). The DNA end lines up better with TRBJ2-7; the J call may be wrong. This CDR3 comprises 15 residues. The germline gives CDR1 MNHEY, CDR2 SMNVEV (reference sequence). This CDR3 reads CASSLTAQSSYEQYF. In DNA, the CDR3 is TGTGCCAGCAGTCTGACAGCACAGAGCTCCTACGAGCAGTACTTC.

The rearrangement links TRBV28 to TRBJ1-1; 8 nucleotides agree with TRBD1. This CDR3 has 14 residues. The ends lost 2 bases at V and 8 bases at J; junction bases unmatched: 7. Germline CDR1 is MDHEN and CDR2 is SYDVKM. CDR3 residues: CASSLLGQAQEAFF. CDR3 nucleotide sequence: TGTGCCAGCAGTTTACTGGGACAGGCGCAAGAAGCTTTCTTT. The variable domain in full, completed from reference TRBV28 and TRBJ1-1, reads DVKVTQSSRYLVKRTGEKVFLECVQDMDHENMFWYRQDPGLGLRLIYFSYDVKMKEKGDIPEGYSVSREKKERFSLILESASTNQTSMYLCASSLLGQAQEAFFGQGTRLTVV.

The gene calls are TRBV7-2 and TRBJ2-3; the match to TRBD2 covers 7 bases. V gave up 6 bases and J gave up 2 bases; unmatched junction bases: 17. The CDR3 has 18 residues. CDR1 and CDR2 (germline): SGHTA, FQGNSA. The CDR3 bases are TGTGCCAGCAGTTCGGCCTATTCAGCGGGGTTACCCACAGATACGCAGTATTTT. It codes for CASSSAYSAGLPTDTQYF. Variable domain in full (rest from reference TRBV7-2 and TRBJ2-3): GAGVSQSPSNKVTEKGKDVELRCDPISGHTALYWYRQSLGQGLEFLIYFQGNSAPDKSGLPSDRFSAERTGGSVSTLTIQRTQQEDSAVYLCASSSAYSAGLPTDTQYFGPGTRLTVL.

Only one count was recorded for this clone. The chain uses TRBV10-1 and TRBJ2-7; 9 bases agree with TRBD1. Losses at the gene ends were 6 bases for V and 4 bases for J; bases not matched to a gene: 4. There are 13 residues in the CDR3. Germline-derived CDR1 and CDR2 are WNHNN and SYGVQD (reference sequence). The CDR3 DNA sequence: TGCGCCAGCAGCATGGGACAGGGTTACGAGCAGTACTTC. This codes for CASSMGQGYEQYF.

The chain combines TRBV5-1 with TRBJ1-1; TRBD1 might be the D (6 bases). The V and J ends lost 3 bases and 4 bases respectively, with 13 bases between them. The CDR3 totals 14 residues. Germline loops: CDR1 SGHRS, CDR2 YFSETQ. CDR3 nucleotide sequence: TGCGCCAGCAGCTCCGGGACACTGGGCACTGAAGCTTTCTTT. This translates into CASSSGTLGTEAFF.

The gene calls are TRBV5-1 and TRBJ2-3, with 10 bases lining up with TRBD2. Trimming cost V 5 bases and J 5 bases; bases outside gene matches: 5. Germline loops: CDR1 SGHRS, CDR2 YFSETQ. This CDR3 is 14 amino acids long. Here the CDR3 reads CASRTSGEIDTQYF. CDR3 nucleotides: TGCGCCAGCAGAACTAGCGGGGAGATAGATACGCAGTATTTT.

This clone was picked up one time. The J gene is TRBJ1-1, the V gene TRBV10-3; D is unclear. V was trimmed by 5 bases and J by 1 base, leaving 11 bases between them. This CDR3 is built from 14 residues. The germline gives CDR1 ENHRY, CDR2 SYGVKD. The CDR3 reads CAISPLTENTEAFF. The DNA for the CDR3 is TGTGCCATCAGTCCCTTGACTGAGAACACTGAAGCTTTCTTT.

This clone is a singleton in its sample. The CDR3 sequence: CASSLADRAYGYTF. The CDR3 DNA follows: TGCGCCAGCAGCTTGGCGGACAGGGCCTATGGCTACACCTTC. The J gene is TRBJ1-2, the V gene TRBV5-1; 8 bases line up with TRBD1. CDR1 and CDR2 (germline): SGHRS, YFSETQ. The length of the CDR3 is 14 residues. V lost 0 bases and J lost 4; bases outside the gene matches: 2.

The DNA of the CDR3 is TGTGCCGCCCTCCGCGTCAGGGGGTTACGTGGCTACACCTTC. It codes for CAALRVRGLRGYTF. This chain uses TRBV30 with TRBJ1-2; TRBD1 aligns across 7 bases. This CDR3 comprises 14 residues. The trim removed 8 bases at V and 7 bases at J, leaving 16 bases unmatched. Germline-derived CDR1 and CDR2 are GTSNPN and SVGIG (reference sequence).

This chain joins TRBV4-2 and TRBJ2-1, with 8 bases fitting TRBD2. The CDR3 runs to 17 residues. CDR1 is LGHNA and CDR2 is YNFKEQ in the germline V gene. The V segment lost 4 bases and the J segment 0 bases; nucleotides outside the gene matches: 8. CDR3 nucleotide sequence: TGTGCCAGCAGCCCGCACGGGAGGGGAAGCTCCTACAATGAGCAGTTCTTC. Amino acid sequence: CASSPHGRGSSYNEQFF.

The rearrangement links TRBV7-3 to TRBJ2-7; TRBD1 might be the D (5 bases). This CDR3 comprises 15 residues. Trimming removed 6 bases at V and 1 base at J, with 16 bases between. Germline V CDR1 and CDR2: SGHTA, FQGTGA. CDR3 protein: CASSLVAGPSYEQYF. In DNA, the CDR3 is TGTGCCAGCAGTCTAGTGGCAGGGCCGTCCTACGAGCAGTACTTC.

V gene TRBV27 combines with J gene TRBJ2-7; no reliable D call. V lost 2 bases and J 3 bases, leaving 8 bases between the germline ends. This CDR3 is built from 13 residues. The germline V gene encodes CDR1 MNHEY and CDR2 SMNVEV (reference sequence). CDR3 DNA: TGTGCCAGCAGTTTAGGTGTAGTCTACGAGCAGTACTTC. Its translation is CASSLGVVYEQYF.

The chain carries TRBV28 and TRBJ2-2; TRBD1 might be the D (5 bases). This CDR3 has 15 amino acids. In germline, CDR1 is MDHEN, CDR2 SYDVKM. The V gene lost 3 bases and the J gene lost 2 bases, with 10 bases spanning the gap. The CDR3 reads CASSFQGTNTGELFF. Written as DNA, the CDR3 is TGTGCCAGCAGTTTTCAGGGAACTAACACCGGGGAGCTGTTTTTT.

CDR3 sequence: CASSLNGGSSGELFF. CDR3 nucleotide sequence: TGTGCCAGCAGTTTAAATGGGGGGAGTAGCGGGGAGCTGTTTTTT. This rearrangement joins TRBV28 to TRBJ2-2; weak D call: TRBD2 (6 bases). Per germline, CDR1 MDHEN and CDR2 SYDVKM. V lost 2 bases to trimming and J lost 7 bases, with 14 bases between them. The CDR3 is 15 amino acids.

This chain joins TRBV5-8 and TRBJ1-1; 10 bases map to TRBD1. The CDR3 is 14 amino acids. Germline V CDR1 and CDR2: SGHTS, YDEGEE. V gave up 4 bases and J gave up 5 bases; unmatched junction bases: 5. The CDR3 loop is CASSIGQGVTEAFF. The CDR3 region has the DNA TGTGCCAGCAGCATCGGACAGGGGGTTACTGAAGCTTTCTTT.

V is TRBV19 and J is TRBJ1-4; 9 bases line up with TRBD1. Trimming at V came to 0 bases and at J to 6 bases, leaving 5 bases not matched to a gene. The CDR3 loop spans 16 amino acids. Germline loops: CDR1 LNHDA, CDR2 SQIVND (reference sequence). CDR3 sequence: CASSIDPQGADEKLFF. As DNA, the CDR3 is TGTGCCAGTAGTATAGACCCACAGGGGGCGGATGAAAAACTGTTTTTT. The full variable domain, its missing parts supplied by reference TRBV19 and TRBJ1-4, is DGGITQSPKYLFRKEGQNVTLSCEQNLNHDAMYWYRQDPGQGLRLIYYSQIVNDFQKGDIAEGYSVSREKKESFPLTVTSAQKNPTAFYLCASSIDPQGADEKLFFGSGTQLSVL.

The J gene is TRBJ2-2, the V gene TRBV15, with D uncertain. Trimming took off 2 bases at V and 6 bases at J, with 10 bases between the two ends. The CDR3 contains 14 residues. Germline loops: CDR1 LNHNV, CDR2 YYDKDF (reference sequence). The CDR3 loop reads CATSRSRSSGELFF. The CDR3 DNA follows: TGTGCCACCAGCAGATCCAGGTCGTCCGGGGAGCTGTTTTTT.

The chain links TRBV4-1 to TRBJ2-3, with 9 nucleotides matching TRBD1. Losses at the gene ends were 4 bases for V and 3 bases for J; bases not matched to a gene: 2. This CDR3 contains 14 residues. CDR1 and CDR2 from the germline V gene are MGHRA and YSYEKL. The CDR3 bases are TGCGCCAGCAGCCGGACAGGGGTGACAGATACGCAGTATTTT. This codes for CASSRTGVTDTQYF.

For this clone: Additional DNA sequences in this sample encode the identical CDR3. The J gene is TRBJ1-2, the V gene TRBV18; perhaps TRBD1 as D (6 bases). This CDR3 spans 13 amino acids. Germline-derived CDR1 and CDR2 are KGHSH and LQKENI. V lost 3 bases and J 2 bases, leaving 7 bases between the germline ends. This CDR3 is CASSPDRNYGYTF. In DNA, the CDR3 is TGTGCCAGCTCACCCGACAGGAACTATGGCTACACCTTC.

This rearrangement joins TRBV29-1 to TRBJ2-7; D is possibly TRBD1 (5 bases). This CDR3 region has 12 residues. CDR1 SQVTM and CDR2 ANQGSEA come from the germline V gene. Trimming took off 3 bases at V and 6 bases at J, with 12 bases between the two ends. CDR3 residues: CSVDFQGPEQYF. The CDR3 DNA reads as TGCAGCGTTGACTTCCAGGGTCCCGAGCAGTACTTC.